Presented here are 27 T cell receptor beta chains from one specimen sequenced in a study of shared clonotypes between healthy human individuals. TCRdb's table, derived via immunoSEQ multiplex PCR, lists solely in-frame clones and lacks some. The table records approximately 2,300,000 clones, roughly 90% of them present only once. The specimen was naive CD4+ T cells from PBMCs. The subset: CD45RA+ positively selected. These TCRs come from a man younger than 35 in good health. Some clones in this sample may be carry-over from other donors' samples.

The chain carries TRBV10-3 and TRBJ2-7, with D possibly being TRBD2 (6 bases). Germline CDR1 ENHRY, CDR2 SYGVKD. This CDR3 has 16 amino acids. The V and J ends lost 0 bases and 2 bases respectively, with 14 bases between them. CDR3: CAISESIRGTAYEQYF. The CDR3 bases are TGTGCCATCAGTGAGTCGATCCGCGGGACGGCCTACGAGCAGTACTTC.

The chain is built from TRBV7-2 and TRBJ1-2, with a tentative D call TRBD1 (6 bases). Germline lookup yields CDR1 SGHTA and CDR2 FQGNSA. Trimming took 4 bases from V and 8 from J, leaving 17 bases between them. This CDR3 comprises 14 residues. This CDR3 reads CASSSGQRDQGYTF. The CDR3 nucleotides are TGTGCCAGCAGCTCCGGACAGAGGGACCAAGGCTACACCTTC.

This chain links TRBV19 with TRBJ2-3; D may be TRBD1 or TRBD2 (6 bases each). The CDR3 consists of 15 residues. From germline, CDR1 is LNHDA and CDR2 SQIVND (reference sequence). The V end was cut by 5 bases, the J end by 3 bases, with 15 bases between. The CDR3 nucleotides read TGTGCCAGTAGTTCTCGCTGGGGGGCTACAGATACGCAGTATTTT. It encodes CASSSRWGATDTQYF. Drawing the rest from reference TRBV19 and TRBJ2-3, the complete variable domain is DGGITQSPKYLFRKEGQNVTLSCEQNLNHDAMYWYRQDPGQGLRLIYYSQIVNDFQKGDIAEGYSVSREKKESFPLTVTSAQKNPTAFYLCASSSRWGATDTQYFGPGTRLTVL.

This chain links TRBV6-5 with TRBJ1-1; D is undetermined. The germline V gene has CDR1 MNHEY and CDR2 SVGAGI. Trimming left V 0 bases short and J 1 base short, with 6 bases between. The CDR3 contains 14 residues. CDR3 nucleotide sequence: TGTGCCAGCAGTTACTCGATCGAGAACACTGAAGCTTTCTTT. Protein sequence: CASSYSIENTEAFF.

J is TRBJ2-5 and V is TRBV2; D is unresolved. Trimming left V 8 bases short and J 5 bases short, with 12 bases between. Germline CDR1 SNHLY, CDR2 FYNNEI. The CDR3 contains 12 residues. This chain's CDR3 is CASQQARETQYF. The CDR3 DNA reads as TGTGCCAGCCAGCAAGCGAGGGAGACCCAGTACTTC.

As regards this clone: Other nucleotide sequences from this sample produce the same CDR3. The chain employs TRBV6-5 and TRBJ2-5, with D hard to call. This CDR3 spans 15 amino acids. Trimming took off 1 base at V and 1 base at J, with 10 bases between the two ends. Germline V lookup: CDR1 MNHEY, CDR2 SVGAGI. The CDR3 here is CASSYFPQAQETQYF. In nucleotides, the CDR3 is TGTGCCAGCAGTTACTTCCCTCAGGCCCAAGAGACCCAGTACTTC.

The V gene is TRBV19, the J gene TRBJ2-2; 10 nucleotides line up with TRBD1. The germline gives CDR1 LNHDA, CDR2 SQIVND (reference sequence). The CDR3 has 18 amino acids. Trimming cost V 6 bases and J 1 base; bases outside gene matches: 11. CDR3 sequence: CASSPGTGVIGNTGELFF. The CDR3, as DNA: TGTGCCAGTAGCCCCGGGACAGGGGTTATTGGGAACACCGGGGAGCTGTTTTTT.

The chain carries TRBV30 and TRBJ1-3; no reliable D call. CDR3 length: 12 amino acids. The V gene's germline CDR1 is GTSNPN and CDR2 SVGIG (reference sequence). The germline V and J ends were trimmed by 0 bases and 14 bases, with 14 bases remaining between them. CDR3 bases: TGTGCCTGGAGTGTAGGAACCTATTCTCTATATTTT. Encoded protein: CAWSVGTYSLYF.

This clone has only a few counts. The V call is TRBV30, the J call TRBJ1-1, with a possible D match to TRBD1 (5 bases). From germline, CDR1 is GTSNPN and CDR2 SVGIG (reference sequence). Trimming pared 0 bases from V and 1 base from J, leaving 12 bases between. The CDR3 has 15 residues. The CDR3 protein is CAWSVLDRWNTEAFF. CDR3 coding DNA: TGTGCCTGGAGTGTACTCGACAGATGGAACACTGAAGCTTTCTTT.

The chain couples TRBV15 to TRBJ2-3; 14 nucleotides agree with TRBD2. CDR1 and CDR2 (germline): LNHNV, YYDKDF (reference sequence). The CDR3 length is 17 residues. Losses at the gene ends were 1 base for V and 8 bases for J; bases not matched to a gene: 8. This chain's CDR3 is CATSRATTSGRARTQYF. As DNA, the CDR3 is TGTGCCACCAGCAGAGCCACGACTAGCGGGAGGGCCCGTACGCAGTATTTT.

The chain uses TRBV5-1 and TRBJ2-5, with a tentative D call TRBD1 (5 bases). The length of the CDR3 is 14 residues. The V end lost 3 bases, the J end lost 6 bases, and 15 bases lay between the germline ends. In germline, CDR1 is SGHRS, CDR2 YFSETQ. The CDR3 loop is CASSWGLELKTQYF. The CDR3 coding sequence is TGCGCCAGCAGCTGGGGCCTAGAATTGAAGACCCAGTACTTC.

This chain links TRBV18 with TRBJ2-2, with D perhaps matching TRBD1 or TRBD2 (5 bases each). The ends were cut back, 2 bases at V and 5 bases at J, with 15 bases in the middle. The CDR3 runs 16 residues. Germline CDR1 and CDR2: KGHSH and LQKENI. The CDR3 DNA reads TGTGCCAGCTCACCATTCGGCAGGGAGCGGACCGGGGAGCTGTTTTTT. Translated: CASSPFGRERTGELFF.

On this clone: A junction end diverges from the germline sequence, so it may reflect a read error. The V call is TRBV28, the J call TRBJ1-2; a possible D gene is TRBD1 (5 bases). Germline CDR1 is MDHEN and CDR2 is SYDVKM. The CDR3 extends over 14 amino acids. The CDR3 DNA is TGTGCCAGCAGTTTATTACAGGCAGGCTATGGCTGCACCTTC. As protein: CASSLLQAGYGCTF.

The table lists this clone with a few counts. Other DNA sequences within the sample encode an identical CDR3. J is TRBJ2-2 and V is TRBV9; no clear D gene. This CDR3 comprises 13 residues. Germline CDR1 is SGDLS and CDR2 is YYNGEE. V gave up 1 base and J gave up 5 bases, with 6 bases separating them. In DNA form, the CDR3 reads TGTGCCAGCAGCGTATCAGGAACCGGGGAGCTGTTTTTT. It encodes CASSVSGTGELFF.

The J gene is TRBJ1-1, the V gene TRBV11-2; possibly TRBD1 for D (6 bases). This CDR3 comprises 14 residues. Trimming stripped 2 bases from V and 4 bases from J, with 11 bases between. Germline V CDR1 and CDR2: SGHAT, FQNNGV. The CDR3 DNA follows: TGTGCCAGCAGCTTAAGGGGGACGGGCACTGAAGCTTTCTTT. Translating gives CASSLRGTGTEAFF.

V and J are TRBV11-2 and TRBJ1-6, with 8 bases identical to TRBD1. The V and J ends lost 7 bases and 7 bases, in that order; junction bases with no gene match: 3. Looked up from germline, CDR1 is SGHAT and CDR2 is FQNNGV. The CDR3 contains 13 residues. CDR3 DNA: TGTGCCAGCACCGGACAGGGAAATTCACCCCTCCACTTT. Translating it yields CASTGQGNSPLHF.

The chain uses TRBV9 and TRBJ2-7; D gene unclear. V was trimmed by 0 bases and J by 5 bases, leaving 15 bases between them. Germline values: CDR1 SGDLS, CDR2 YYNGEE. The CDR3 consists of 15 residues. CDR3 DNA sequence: TGTGCCAGCAGCGTAGGAAATGGGTGGGTTAACGAGCAGTACTTC. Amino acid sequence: CASSVGNGWVNEQYF.

CDR3 sequence: CASRLDYEQYF. DNA for the CDR3: TGTGCCAGCCGCCTAGACTACGAGCAGTACTTC. V usage is TRBV27 and J usage is TRBJ2-7; D gene ambiguous. This CDR3 is 11 amino acids long. Between the trimmed V and J ends, which lost 8 bases and 3 bases, there was a span of 8 bases. The germline gives CDR1 MNHEY, CDR2 SMNVEV (reference sequence).

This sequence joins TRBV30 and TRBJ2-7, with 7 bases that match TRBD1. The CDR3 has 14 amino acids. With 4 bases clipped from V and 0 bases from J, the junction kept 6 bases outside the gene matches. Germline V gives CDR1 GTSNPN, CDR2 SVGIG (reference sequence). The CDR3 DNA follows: TGTGCCTGGACCCGGGACAGCGGCTCCTACGAGCAGTACTTC. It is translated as CAWTRDSGSYEQYF. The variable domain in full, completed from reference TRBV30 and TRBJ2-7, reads SQTIHQWPATLVQPVGSPLSLECTVEGTSNPNLYWYRQAAGRGLQLLFYSVGIGQISSEVPQNLSASRPQDRQFILSSKKLLLSDSGFYLCAWTRDSGSYEQYFGPGTRLTVT.

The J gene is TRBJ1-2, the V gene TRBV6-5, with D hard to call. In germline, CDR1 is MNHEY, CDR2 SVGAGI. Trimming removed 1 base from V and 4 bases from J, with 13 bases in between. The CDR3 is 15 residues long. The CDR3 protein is CASSYWSGDFYGYTF. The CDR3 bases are TGTGCCAGCAGTTACTGGAGTGGGGATTTCTATGGCTACACCTTC.

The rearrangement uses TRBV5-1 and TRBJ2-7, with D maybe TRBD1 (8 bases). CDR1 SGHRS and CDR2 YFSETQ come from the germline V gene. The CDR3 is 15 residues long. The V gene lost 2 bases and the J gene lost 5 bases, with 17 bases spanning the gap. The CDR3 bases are TGCGCCAGCAGCTTATACAGGGGGGGTCGGGACGAGCAGTACTTC. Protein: CASSLYRGGRDEQYF.

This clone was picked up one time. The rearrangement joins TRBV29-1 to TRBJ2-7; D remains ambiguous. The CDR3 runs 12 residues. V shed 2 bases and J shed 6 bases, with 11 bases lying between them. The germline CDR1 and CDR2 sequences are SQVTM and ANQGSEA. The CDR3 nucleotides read TGCAGCGTTGAACAACGGCCTGGCGAGCAGTACTTC. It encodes CSVEQRPGEQYF.

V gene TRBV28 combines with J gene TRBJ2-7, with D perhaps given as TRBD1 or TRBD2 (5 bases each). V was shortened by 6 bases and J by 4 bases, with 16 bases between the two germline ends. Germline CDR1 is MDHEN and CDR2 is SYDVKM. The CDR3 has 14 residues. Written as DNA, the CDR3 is TGTGCCAGCAGATCGCATAGGGGCGGGTACGAGCAGTACTTC. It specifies CASRSHRGGYEQYF.

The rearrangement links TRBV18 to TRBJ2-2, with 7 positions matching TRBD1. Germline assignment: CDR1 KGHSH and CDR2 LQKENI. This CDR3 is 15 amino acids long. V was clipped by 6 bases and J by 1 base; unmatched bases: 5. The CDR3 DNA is TGTGCCAGCTCTCAAAGACAGGGGAACACCGGGGAGCTGTTTTTT. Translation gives CASSQRQGNTGELFF.

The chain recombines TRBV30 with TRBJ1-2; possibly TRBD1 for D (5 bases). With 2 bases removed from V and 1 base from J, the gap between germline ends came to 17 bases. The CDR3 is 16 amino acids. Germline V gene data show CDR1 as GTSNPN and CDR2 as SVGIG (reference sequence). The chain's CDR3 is CAWSISGTPGNYGYTF. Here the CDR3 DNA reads TGTGCCTGGAGTATTAGCGGGACCCCCGGTAACTATGGCTACACCTTC.

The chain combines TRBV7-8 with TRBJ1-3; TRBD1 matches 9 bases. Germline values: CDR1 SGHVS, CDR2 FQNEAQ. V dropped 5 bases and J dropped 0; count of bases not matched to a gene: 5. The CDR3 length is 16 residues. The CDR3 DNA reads TGTGCCAGCAGCCAGGGACAGGGCCTCTCTGGAAACACCATATATTTT. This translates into CASSQGQGLSGNTIYF. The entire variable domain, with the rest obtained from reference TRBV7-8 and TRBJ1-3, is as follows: GAGVSQSPRYKVAKRGQDVALRCDPISGHVSLFWYQQALGQGPEFLTYFQNEAQLDKSGLPSDRFFAERPEGSVSTLKIQRTQQEDSAVYLCASSQGQGLSGNTIYFGEGSWLTVV.

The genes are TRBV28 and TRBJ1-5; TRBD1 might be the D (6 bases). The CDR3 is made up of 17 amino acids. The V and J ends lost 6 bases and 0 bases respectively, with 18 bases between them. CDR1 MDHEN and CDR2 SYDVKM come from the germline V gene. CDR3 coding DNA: TGTGCCAGCAGCCCCCTAGGGGGGGGAACTAGCAATCAGCCCCAGCATTTT. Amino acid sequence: CASSPLGGGTSNQPQHF.